Listed here are 17 T cell receptor beta chains from one sample, sequenced in a study of blood T cell repertoires in COVID-19. Measured with immunoSEQ multiplex PCR; TCRdb has only the in-frame clones, and not every one. The table has more than 40,000 clones, roughly 90% seen once. The material sequenced was peripheral blood. These receptors came from a man aged 45-65 years with active COVID-19.

The chain is built from TRBV28 and TRBJ1-6; 10 bases match TRBD1. Germline-derived CDR1 and CDR2 are MDHEN and SYDVKM. Trimming removed 5 bases from V and 9 bases from J; junction bases left unmatched: 4. The CDR3 totals 14 residues. The CDR3 spells CASSDRGLGSPLHF. The CDR3 nucleotides read TGTGCCAGCAGTGACAGGGGGCTGGGTTCACCCCTCCACTTT.

The gene calls are TRBV14 and TRBJ2-3; 14 bases are a match to TRBD2. V trimming: 7 bases; J trimming: 1 base; junction bases outside the gene matches: 16. From germline, CDR1 is SGHDN and CDR2 FVKESK. The CDR3 is 20 residues long. Here the CDR3 DNA reads TGTGCCAGCACCCCCTCGGGACTAGCGGGAGCGGCAATGGGCACAGATACGCAGTATTTT. This encodes CASTPSGLAGAAMGTDTQYF.

The V gene is TRBV5-1, the J gene TRBJ1-5; the D is unclear. V was clipped by 4 bases and J by 8 bases, with 19 bases between them. Germline loops: CDR1 SGHRS, CDR2 YFSETQ. This CDR3 has 15 amino acids. The CDR3 nucleotides read TGCGCCAGCAGCCATGGCGTTGAGGTTACGGAGCCCCAGCATTTT. Translating gives CASSHGVEVTEPQHF.

The chain recombines TRBV6-4 with TRBJ2-2, with TRBD2 identical over 7 bases. Germline V gene data show CDR1 as MRHNA and CDR2 as SNTAGT. The CDR3 extends over 13 amino acids. With 2 bases clipped from V and 6 bases from J, the junction kept 0 bases outside the gene matches. This CDR3 is CASSDGGAGELFF. CDR3 DNA sequence: TGTGCCAGCAGTGACGGGGGGGCCGGGGAGCTGTTTTTT.

This clone has just a few counts. The rearrangement links TRBV7-9 to TRBJ2-7; 10 bases fit TRBD2. The germline CDR1 and CDR2 sequences are SEHNR and FQNEAQ (reference sequence). V was pared by 6 bases and J by 9 bases, with 14 bases of the junction left unmatched. The CDR3 has 15 amino acids. CDR3 region: CASSLAGVEGTWQYV. CDR3 in DNA: TGTGCCAGCAGTCTAGCGGGAGTAGAAGGTACGTGGCAGTACGTC.

The genes are TRBV5-1 and TRBJ2-4, with a tentative D call TRBD1 (7 bases). CDR1 is SGHRS and CDR2 is YFSETQ in the germline V gene. V was trimmed by 3 bases and J by 1 base, leaving 14 bases between them. The CDR3 runs to 16 residues. DNA for the CDR3: TGCGCCAGCAGCTCAGGGGGGTTGTCCGCCAAAAACATTCAGTACTTC. It is translated as CASSSGGLSAKNIQYF.

This sequence joins TRBV30 and TRBJ1-3; TRBD1 agrees at 8 bases. The CDR3 length is 15 residues. Per the germline V gene, CDR1 is GTSNPN and CDR2 is SVGIG (reference sequence). The junction had 7 bases not matched to a gene; V was cut back by 5 bases and J by 1 base. CDR3 loop: CAWAGQATSGNTIYF. The DNA for the CDR3 is TGTGCCTGGGCGGGACAGGCTACATCTGGAAACACCATATATTTT.

The V gene is TRBV7-2, the J gene TRBJ1-6; weak D call: TRBD1 (6 bases). CDR1 is SGHTA and CDR2 is FQGNSA in the germline V gene. This CDR3 comprises 15 residues. The V end lost 3 bases, the J end lost 10 bases, and 16 bases lay between the germline ends. CDR3 bases: TGTGCCAGCAGCTTCCGGGACACGAACCAGTCACCCCTCCACTTT. It encodes CASSFRDTNQSPLHF.

This sequence joins TRBV4-1 and TRBJ2-7; D is perhaps TRBD2 (6 bases). This CDR3 has 16 residues. V was pared by 4 bases and J by 3 bases, with 19 bases between. The germline V gene encodes CDR1 MGHRA and CDR2 YSYEKL. CDR3 sequence: CASSRHSGRGYYEQYF. The CDR3 DNA reads TGCGCCAGCAGCCGTCATTCCGGGCGGGGCTACTACGAGCAGTACTTC.

The rearrangement links TRBV2 to TRBJ2-3; 8 nucleotides align to TRBD2. The CDR3 is 16 amino acids. Trimming took 3 bases from V and 5 from J; bases not matched to a gene: 10. Germline values: CDR1 SNHLY, CDR2 FYNNEI. CDR3 sequence: CASSDSGSEKEDTQYF. CDR3 nucleotides: TGTGCCAGCAGTGACAGCGGGAGCGAGAAGGAAGATACGCAGTATTTT.

The chain couples TRBV29-1 to TRBJ1-1; TRBD1 aligns across 9 bases. The germline CDR1 and CDR2 sequences are SQVTM and ANQGSEA. V lost 6 bases and J lost 5; bases outside the gene matches: 13. This CDR3 has 15 amino acids. The chain's CDR3 is CSVAYLGQGGTEAFF. The CDR3 coding sequence is TGCAGCGTCGCCTACCTGGGACAGGGTGGGACTGAAGCTTTCTTT.

The chain joins TRBV12-3 or TRBV12-4 to TRBJ1-6; D is undetermined. Trimming took 1 base from V and 8 from J, leaving 6 bases between them. The length of the CDR3 is 13 residues. The CDR3 spells CASSLDGDSPLHF. DNA of the CDR3: TGTGCCAGCAGTTTAGACGGGGATTCACCCCTCCACTTT.

This chain links TRBV7-9 with TRBJ1-6, with 7 bases identical to TRBD1. Germline trimming cut 4 bases from V and 6 bases from J; bases unmatched to any gene: 6. Germline V gene lookup returns CDR1 SEHNR and CDR2 FQNEAQ (reference sequence). The CDR3 is made up of 15 amino acids. The CDR3 DNA reads TGTGCCAGCAGCTCACCCGGGACAGCTAATTCACCCCTCCACTTT. Protein: CASSSPGTANSPLHF.

The chain carries TRBV9 and TRBJ1-3; perhaps TRBD1 as D (5 bases). With 6 bases removed from V and 1 base from J, the gap between germline ends came to 11 bases. The germline V gene has CDR1 SGDLS and CDR2 YYNGEE. This CDR3 has 14 amino acids. The CDR3 region is CASTRQISGNTIYF. The DNA for the CDR3 is TGTGCCAGCACCCGACAGATTTCTGGAAACACCATATATTTT.

The table lists this clone with a few counts. DNA for the CDR3: TGTGCCAGCAGACGGTCTAATCAGCCCCAGCATTTT. Amino acid sequence: CASRRSNQPQHF. The chain is built from TRBV6-5 and TRBJ1-5, with unresolved D. This CDR3 is built from 12 residues. Germline CDR1 reads MNHEY; CDR2 reads SVGAGI. V lost 6 bases and J lost 4, with 7 bases in between.

The V and J genes are TRBV25-1 and TRBJ1-5; 7 positions agree with TRBD1. Germline loops: CDR1 MGHDK, CDR2 SYGVNS. V lost 5 bases to trimming and J lost 3 bases; unmatched junction nucleotides: 13. There are 17 residues in the CDR3. CDR3 in DNA: TGTGCCAGCAGTCCTCCAGGGGGTAGTAAGGACAATCAGCCCCAGCATTTT. This sequence encodes CASSPPGGSKDNQPQHF.

The chain recombines TRBV30 with TRBJ1-1; D gene uncertain. Per germline, CDR1 GTSNPN and CDR2 SVGIG (reference sequence). The CDR3 consists of 11 residues. Trimming removed 3 bases at V and 6 bases at J, with 8 bases between. The CDR3 DNA reads TGTGCCTGGAGCGCCCGCGCTGAAGCTTTCTTT. Translation: CAWSARAEAFF.